This TCR beta chain emerged from a study of blood T cell repertoires in COVID-19. Overall study: Samples of COVID-19 (acute and convalescent) were obtained from the United States, Italy and Spain.

Shortly before study entry, within 2 weeks, exposed participants had met a COVID-19 case. Authors' data handling: The assay estimated nucleated cells by amplifying reference gene primers. Produced via immunoSEQ multiplex PCR; TCRdb's table is partial and in-frame only. V and J calls and clone size are as listed in that table; D and trimming were resolved from the DNA. The repertoire has approximately 270,000 clones, roughly 90% of them found once; the top ten carry 2.8%. This CDR3 has 15 residues. Deletions cut 5 bases from V and 0 bases from J, with 14 bases between. Germline CDR1 and CDR2: MNHEY and SVGEGT.

The chain is built from TRBV6-2 or TRBV6-3 and TRBJ2-7, with D uncertain. This receptor was identified in a man aged 35 to 55 who had been exposed to COVID-19. Sequenced input: PBMCs or T cells enriched from blood (not recorded which). The CDR3 DNA sequence: TGTGCCAGCAGTCGTCAGGAATTTAACTCCTACGAGCAGTACTTC. It encodes CASSRQEFNSYEQYF.